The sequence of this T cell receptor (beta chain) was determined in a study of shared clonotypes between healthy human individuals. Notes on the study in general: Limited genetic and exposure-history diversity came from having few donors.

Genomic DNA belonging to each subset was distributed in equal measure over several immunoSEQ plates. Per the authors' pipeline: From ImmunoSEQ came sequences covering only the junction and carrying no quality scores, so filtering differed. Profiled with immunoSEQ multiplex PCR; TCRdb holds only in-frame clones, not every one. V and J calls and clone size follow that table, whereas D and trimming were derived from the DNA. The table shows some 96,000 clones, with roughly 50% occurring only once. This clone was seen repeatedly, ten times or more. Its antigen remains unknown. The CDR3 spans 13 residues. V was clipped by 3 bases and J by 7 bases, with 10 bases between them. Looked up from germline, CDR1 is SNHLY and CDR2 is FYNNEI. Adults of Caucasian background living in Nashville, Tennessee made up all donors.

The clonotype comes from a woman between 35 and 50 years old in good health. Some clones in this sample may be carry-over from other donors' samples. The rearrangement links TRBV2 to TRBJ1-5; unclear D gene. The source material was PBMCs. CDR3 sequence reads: CASSELVGQPQHF. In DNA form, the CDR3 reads TGTGCCAGCAGTGAGCTCGTGGGGCAGCCCCAGCATTTT.